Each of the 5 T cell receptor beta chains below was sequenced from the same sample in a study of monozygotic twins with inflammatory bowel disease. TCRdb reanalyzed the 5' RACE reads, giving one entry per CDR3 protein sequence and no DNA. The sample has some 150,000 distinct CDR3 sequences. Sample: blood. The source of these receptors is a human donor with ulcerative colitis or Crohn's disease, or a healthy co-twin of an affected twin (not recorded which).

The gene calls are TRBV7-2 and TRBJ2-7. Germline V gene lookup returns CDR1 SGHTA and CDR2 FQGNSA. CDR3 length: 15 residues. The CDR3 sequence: CASSLDLGSWYEQYF.

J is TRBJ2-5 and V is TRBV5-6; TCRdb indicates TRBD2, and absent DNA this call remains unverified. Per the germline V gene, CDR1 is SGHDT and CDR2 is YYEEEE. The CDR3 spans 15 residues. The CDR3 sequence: CASNFGRRKQETQYF.

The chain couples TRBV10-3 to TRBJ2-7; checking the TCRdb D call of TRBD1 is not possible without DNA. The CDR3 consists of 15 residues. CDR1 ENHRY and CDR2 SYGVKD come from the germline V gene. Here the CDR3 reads CAISTGTGQLYEQYF.

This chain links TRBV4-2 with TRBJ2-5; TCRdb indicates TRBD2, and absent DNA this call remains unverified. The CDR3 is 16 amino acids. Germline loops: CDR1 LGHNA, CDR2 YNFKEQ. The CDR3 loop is CASSQELAGDQETQYF.

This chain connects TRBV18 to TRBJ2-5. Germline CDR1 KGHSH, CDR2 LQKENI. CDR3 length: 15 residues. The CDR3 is CASSPLGIGRETQYF.